The 16 T cell receptor beta chains below come from one sample, sequenced in a study of technical replicates of blood from a few donors. The repertoire was sequenced with immunoSEQ multiplex PCR; TCRdb's copy has only in-frame clones and lacks some. There are 75,000 to 95,000 clones in the sample; over 80% occur only once, and approximately 0.3% lies in the top ten. The specimen was T cells isolated from PBMCs. These TCRs come from a human donor in good health.

This rearrangement joins TRBV7-8 to TRBJ2-3, with 9 positions matching TRBD1. Germline V gene lookup returns CDR1 SGHVS and CDR2 FQNEAQ. This CDR3 is built from 17 residues. V dropped 1 base and J dropped 0; count of bases not matched to a gene: 5. The CDR3: CASSLGTGDLSTDTQYF. DNA for the CDR3: TGTGCCAGCAGCTTAGGGACAGGGGATCTCAGCACAGATACGCAGTATTTT.

This clone has just one count. The chain joins TRBV27 to TRBJ1-1; no clear D gene. Germline CDR1 is MNHEY and CDR2 is SMNVEV (reference sequence). The CDR3 spans 13 residues. The germline V and J ends were trimmed by 0 bases and 6 bases, with 8 bases remaining between them. In DNA, the CDR3 is TGTGCCAGCAGTTTATCCTCGGGTTCTGAAGCTTTCTTT. This encodes CASSLSSGSEAFF.

The V gene is TRBV19, the J gene TRBJ2-5, with TRBD1 as a possible D gene (6 bases). With 5 bases removed from V and 5 bases from J, the gap between germline ends came to 18 bases. Germline V gene sequence: CDR1 LNHDA, CDR2 SQIVND (reference sequence). This CDR3 contains 15 residues. The CDR3 DNA follows: TGTGCCAGTAGTTCACAGGGAACTCTTGGGGAGACCCAGTACTTC. Its translation is CASSSQGTLGETQYF.

The rearrangement joins TRBV4-1 to TRBJ2-1, with 16 bases that match TRBD2. Per the germline V gene, CDR1 is MGHRA and CDR2 is YSYEKL. The CDR3 spans 16 residues. V dropped 4 bases and J dropped 14; count of bases not matched to a gene: 11. CDR3 protein: CASSPRGTSGRAGEFF. The CDR3 DNA follows: TGCGCCAGCAGCCCCAGGGGGACTAGCGGGAGGGCCGGGGAGTTCTTC.

The chain recombines TRBV5-1 with TRBJ2-7, with 8 bases identical to TRBD2. The CDR3 contains 16 residues. V trimming: 2 bases; J trimming: 0 bases; junction bases outside the gene matches: 7. Germline CDR1 reads SGHRS; CDR2 reads YFSETQ. This chain's CDR3 is CASSFLSSGPSYEQYF. For the CDR3, the DNA is TGCGCCAGCAGCTTCTTATCTAGCGGGCCCTCCTACGAGCAGTACTTC.

This clone is a singleton in its sample. The chain recombines TRBV9 with TRBJ1-5, with D unclear. The CDR3 covers 13 residues. Germline CDR1 reads SGDLS; CDR2 reads YYNGEE. The germline V and J ends were trimmed by 3 bases and 4 bases, with 8 bases remaining between them. The CDR3 loop reads CASSGGGNQPQHF. CDR3 DNA sequence: TGTGCCAGCAGCGGTGGAGGAAATCAGCCCCAGCATTTT.

The chain has TRBV9 and TRBJ2-6; D possibly corresponds to TRBD1 (5 bases). The CDR3 length is 16 residues. Trimming cost V 3 bases and J 0 bases, with 10 bases left between them. Germline loops: CDR1 SGDLS, CDR2 YYNGEE. CDR3: CASSASGFSGANVLTF. CDR3 in DNA: TGTGCCAGCAGCGCATCAGGGTTCTCTGGGGCCAACGTCCTGACTTTC.

The chain combines TRBV28 with TRBJ2-2; 12 nucleotides match TRBD2. CDR1 is MDHEN, CDR2 SYDVKM, per germline. The ends lost 7 bases at V and 5 bases at J; junction bases unmatched: 17. This CDR3 is 19 amino acids long. This CDR3 reads CASTTPRTSGKALTGELFF. CDR3 in DNA: TGTGCCAGCACCACCCCCAGGACTAGCGGGAAGGCCCTAACCGGGGAGCTGTTTTTT.

The chain combines TRBV21-1 with TRBJ1-6; TRBD1, the table's D call, was not compared with the DNA. TRBV21-1 is reported as a pseudogene. The CDR3 length is 17 residues. For the CDR3, the DNA is TGTGCCAGCAGCAAAAATGGGGACAGAGACAATAATTCACCCCTCCACTTT. As protein: CASSKNGDRDNNSPLHF.

Here the CDR3 reads CASSVAGLADEQYF. The DNA for the CDR3 is TGTGCCAGCAGCGTAGCTGGGCTAGCGGACGAGCAGTACTTC. V is TRBV9 and J is TRBJ2-7; 7 positions agree with TRBD2. CDR1 and CDR2 (germline): SGDLS, YYNGEE. The CDR3 covers 14 residues. The trim removed 0 bases at V and 5 bases at J, leaving 5 bases unmatched.

The rearrangement uses TRBV5-1 and TRBJ2-5, with 11 bases fitting TRBD1. Germline values: CDR1 SGHRS, CDR2 YFSETQ. J was trimmed by 2 bases and V by 4 bases; bases with no gene match: 1. The CDR3 is 14 amino acids. CDR3 amino acids: CASSGQGAQETQYF. CDR3 in DNA: TGCGCCAGCAGCGGACAGGGGGCTCAAGAGACCCAGTACTTC.

Here the CDR3 DNA reads TGTGCCAGCAGCTTAGGCTTAGCCAAAAACATTCAGTACTTC. Its protein product is CASSLGLAKNIQYF. The V call is TRBV13, the J call TRBJ2-4; D is uncertain. Looked up from germline, CDR1 is PRHDT and CDR2 is FYEKMQ (reference sequence). CDR3 length: 14 residues. The germline V and J ends were trimmed by 0 bases and 0 bases, with 3 bases remaining between them.

The chain employs TRBV19 and TRBJ2-1; 8 bases line up with TRBD2. After removal of 5 bases from V and 6 bases from J, the junction contained 12 bases not matched to a gene. Germline V gene data show CDR1 as LNHDA and CDR2 as SQIVND (reference sequence). CDR3 size: 16 residues. This chain's CDR3 is CASSPLLAGPTNEQFF. CDR3 nucleotides: TGTGCCAGTAGTCCCCTCCTAGCGGGCCCCACCAATGAGCAGTTCTTC.

The chain employs TRBV27 and TRBJ2-7; 7 bases are a match to TRBD2. CDR1 and CDR2 from the germline V gene are MNHEY and SMNVEV (reference sequence). The length of the CDR3 is 14 residues. The V and J ends lost 5 bases and 3 bases, in that order; junction bases with no gene match: 7. The CDR3 here is CASSETGGSYEQYF. DNA of the CDR3: TGTGCCAGCAGTGAGACGGGCGGGAGCTACGAGCAGTACTTC.

The chain joins TRBV29-1 to TRBJ2-2; 8 nucleotides match TRBD2. CDR1 and CDR2 from the germline V gene are SQVTM and ANQGSEA. The CDR3 covers 14 residues. Germline trimming cut 6 bases from V and 3 bases from J; bases unmatched to any gene: 6. The CDR3 nucleotides are TGCAGCGTGGAGGGGCGGGGGGACACCGGGGAGCTGTTTTTT. Translation: CSVEGRGDTGELFF.

This clone was detected once. This sequence joins TRBV5-5 and TRBJ1-2; the D gene is possibly TRBD1 (6 bases). The CDR3 spans 16 residues. Germline CDR1 reads SGHKS; CDR2 reads YYEKEE (reference sequence). V was cut by 0 bases and J by 1 base, with 13 bases left in between. CDR3 region: CASSLVRGHSNYGYTF. The CDR3 coding sequence is TGTGCCAGCAGCTTGGTACGGGGACACAGTAACTATGGCTACACCTTC.